The subject of this entry is one T cell receptor (beta chain). What it recognizes is unknown. This CDR3 is 15 amino acids long. Germline V lookup: CDR1 SGHNT, CDR2 YYREEE (reference sequence). J lost 6 bases, V lost 2 bases, and 9 bases had no gene match. This specimen comes from a study of vaccination effects on CD4 cells after COVID-19. The culture ran for roughly 10 days before CD4+ T cells were isolated. Sequencing was performed with immunoSEQ multiplex PCR; in TCRdb, only in-frame clones are kept and a portion is missing. The sample yields over 45,000 clones, 67% seen once. The rearrangement links TRBV5-4 to TRBJ1-2; TRBD1 aligns across 8 bases. This receptor was identified in a human donor who received a COVID-19 vaccine. Material: CD4+ T cells from PBMCs cultured without peptide, obtained before COVID-19 vaccination. The DNA for the CDR3 is TGTGCCAGCAGCTTTTCGACCAGGGGGCGCGATGGCTACACCTTC. Its protein product is CASSFSTRGRDGYTF. Complete variable domain (other parts from reference TRBV5-4 and TRBJ1-2): ETGVTQSPTHLIKTRGQQVTLRCSSQSGHNTVSWYQQALGQGPQFIFQYYREEENGRGNFPPRFSGLQFPNYSSELNVNALELDDSALYLCASSFSTRGRDGYTFGSGTRLTVV.